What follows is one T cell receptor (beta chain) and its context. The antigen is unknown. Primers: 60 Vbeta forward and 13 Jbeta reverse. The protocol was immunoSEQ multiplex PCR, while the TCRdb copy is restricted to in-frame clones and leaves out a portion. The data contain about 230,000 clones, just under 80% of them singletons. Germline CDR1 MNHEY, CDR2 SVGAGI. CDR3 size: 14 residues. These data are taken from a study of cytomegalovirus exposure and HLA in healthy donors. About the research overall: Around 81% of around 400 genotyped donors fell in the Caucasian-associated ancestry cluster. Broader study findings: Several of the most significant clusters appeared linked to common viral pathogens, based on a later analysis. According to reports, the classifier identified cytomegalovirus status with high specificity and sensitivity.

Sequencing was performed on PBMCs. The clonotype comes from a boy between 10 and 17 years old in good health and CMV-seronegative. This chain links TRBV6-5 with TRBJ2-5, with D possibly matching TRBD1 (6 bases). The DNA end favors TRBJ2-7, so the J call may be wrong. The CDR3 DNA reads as TGTGCCAGCAGTTACTCCGGGACATGGGCCGAGCAGTACTTC. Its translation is CASSYSGTWAEQYF.